A selection of T cell receptor beta chains follows, all from one sample in a study of shared clonotypes between healthy human individuals. TCRdb's copy holds only in-frame clones and misses some; the assay was immunoSEQ multiplex PCR. The sample yields 1.5 million to 2.5 million clones, 85% to 95% seen once. The sequenced sample was naive CD8+ T cells sorted from blood. These receptor sequences come from a man between 18 and 29 years old in good health. CDR3s include the opening cysteine and the closing phenylalanine or tryptophan. Fields, in order: D gene, clone size, J gene, V gene, CDR3 protein, CDR3 DNA. A D gene is named only where the DNA matches it firmly. Expanded clones are given a class, and other clones once, few, many or no size at all.

- - TRBJ1-1 TRBV5-1 CASSLAGMNTEAFF TGCGCCAGCAGCTTGGCCGGGATGAACACTGAAGCTTTCTTT
TRBD1 - TRBJ2-7 TRBV7-8 CASSLAQQGRDYEQYF TGTGCCAGCAGCTTAGCCCAACAGGGGCGTGACTACGAGCAGTACTTC
- - TRBJ2-5 TRBV6-5 CATDLLGTQYF TGTGCCACCGACCTTCTAGGGACCCAGTACTTC
TRBD1 - TRBJ2-7 TRBV6-5 CASSWDRTYEQYF TGTGCCAGCAGTTGGGACAGGACCTACGAGCAGTACTTC
- few TRBJ1-2 TRBV2 CASSEKANTDYGYTF TGTGCCAGCAGTGAAAAGGCAAATACAGACTATGGCTACACCTTC
TRBD1 - TRBJ2-7 TRBV7-9 CASSPAGQGRAYEQYF TGTGCCAGCAGCCCAGCGGGACAGGGGCGGGCCTACGAGCAGTACTTC
- - TRBJ2-1 TRBV15 CATSASAGEQFF TGTGCCACCAGCGCCAGCGCCGGTGAGCAGTTCTTC
- - TRBJ2-7 TRBV27 CASSLNGFSYEQYF TGTGCCAGCAGTTTAAACGGGTTTAGCTACGAGCAGTACTTC
TRBD1 - TRBJ2-3 TRBV28 CASNSGTASTDTQYF TGTGCCAGCAACTCCGGGACAGCGAGCACAGATACGCAGTATTTT
TRBD2 - TRBJ2-3 TRBV14 CASSDLPLAGDTQYF TGTGCCAGCAGCGACTTACCACTAGCGGGCGATACGCAGTATTTT
- - TRBJ2-7 TRBV19 CASSMDHSYEQYF TGTGCCAGTAGTATGGACCATTCCTACGAGCAGTACTTC
- - TRBJ2-7 TRBV4-3 CASSQEDGGVGTYEQYF TGCGCCAGCAGCCAAGAGGACGGGGGCGTTGGTACTTACGAGCAGTACTTC
TRBD1 - TRBJ1-2 TRBV2 CASSDIGQGAGGYTF TGTGCCAGCAGTGATATAGGGCAGGGGGCGGGAGGCTACACCTTC
TRBD2 - TRBJ2-3 TRBV2 CAREIAGGGDTQYF TGTGCCAGGGAGATAGCGGGGGGCGGTGATACGCAGTATTTT
- - TRBJ2-7 TRBV30 CAWSSGNKMSYEQYF TGTGCCTGGAGTTCAGGGAATAAAATGTCCTACGAGCAGTACTTC
- - TRBJ1-6 TRBV19 CASSRSSYNSPLHF TGTGCCAGTAGTAGGAGCTCCTATAATTCACCCCTCCACTTT
- - TRBJ1-5 TRBV6-1 CASSASTDANQPQHF TGTGCCAGCAGTGCCTCGACAGACGCGAATCAGCCCCAGCATTTT
- - TRBJ1-5 TRBV21-1 CASPGAGFKSNQPQHF TGTGCCAGCCCCGGGGCAGGGTTCAAGAGCAATCAGCCCCAGCATTTT
TRBD1 few TRBJ1-2 TRBV2 CASSTGTDYGYTF TGTGCCAGCAGTACCGGGACAGACTATGGCTACACCTTC
- - TRBJ2-1 TRBV30 CAWSVLGYEQFF TGTGCCTGGAGTGTACTTGGGTATGAGCAGTTCTTC
TRBD2 once TRBJ2-1 TRBV25-1 CAAGLAGVNEQFF TGTGCCGCGGGGCTAGCGGGAGTCAATGAGCAGTTCTTC
- - TRBJ1-1 TRBV30 CAWSVAGDTEAFF TGTGCCTGGAGTGTGGCAGGCGACACTGAAGCTTTCTTT
- - TRBJ1-5 TRBV30 CAWSEETDLNQPQHF TGTGCCTGGAGTGAGGAGACGGACCTCAATCAGCCCCAGCATTTT
- - TRBJ2-7 TRBV10-1 CASSRDHYEQYF TGCGCCAGCTCCCGGGACCACTACGAGCAGTACTTC
TRBD1 - TRBJ2-3 TRBV7-2 CASSLDRGRTDTQYF TGTGCCAGCAGCCTCGACAGGGGGCGGACAGATACGCAGTATTTT
- - TRBJ1-1 TRBV6-6 CASSWSPDRGAAFF TGTGCCAGCAGTTGGTCCCCAGACCGGGGCGCGGCTTTCTTT
- - TRBJ1-2 TRBV6-5 CASSYSAGLVGYTF TGTGCCAGCAGTTACTCGGCAGGCTTGGTCGGCTACACCTTC
- - TRBJ1-2 TRBV27 CASSLGSGAPNYGYTF TGTGCCAGCAGTTTAGGCTCGGGGGCTCCTAACTATGGCTACACCTTC